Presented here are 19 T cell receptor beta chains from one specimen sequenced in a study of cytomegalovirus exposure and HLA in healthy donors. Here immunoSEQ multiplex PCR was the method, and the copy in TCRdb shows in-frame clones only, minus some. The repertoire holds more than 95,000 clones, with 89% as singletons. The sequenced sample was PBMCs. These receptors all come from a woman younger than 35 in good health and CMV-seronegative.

In DNA form, the CDR3 reads TGTGCCAGTTGGACTAGCGAGGAGGGCGAGCAGTACTTC. Encoded protein: CASWTSEEGEQYF. The chain combines TRBV28 with TRBJ2-7; 9 nucleotides agree with TRBD2. From germline, CDR1 is MDHEN and CDR2 SYDVKM. With 9 bases clipped from V and 6 bases from J, the junction kept 9 bases outside the gene matches. The CDR3 runs 13 residues. Looking up the rest from reference TRBV28 and TRBJ2-7 gives the full variable domain: DVKVTQSSRYLVKRTGEKVFLECVQDMDHENMFWYRQDPGLGLRLIYFSYDVKMKEKGDIPEGYSVSREKKERFSLILESASTNQTSMYLCASWTSEEGEQYFGPGTRLTVT.

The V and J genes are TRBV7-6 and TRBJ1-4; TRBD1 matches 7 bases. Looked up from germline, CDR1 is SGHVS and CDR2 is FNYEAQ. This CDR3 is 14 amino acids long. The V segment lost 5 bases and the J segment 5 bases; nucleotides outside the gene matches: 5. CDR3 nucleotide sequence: TGTGCCAGCAGCCCGGGACAGACGAATGAAAAACTGTTTTTT. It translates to CASSPGQTNEKLFF.

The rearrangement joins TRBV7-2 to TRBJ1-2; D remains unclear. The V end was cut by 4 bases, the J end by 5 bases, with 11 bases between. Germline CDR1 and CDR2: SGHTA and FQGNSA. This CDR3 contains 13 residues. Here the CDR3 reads CASSSLAGYGYTF. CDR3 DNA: TGTGCCAGCAGCTCCCTGGCTGGTTATGGCTACACCTTC.

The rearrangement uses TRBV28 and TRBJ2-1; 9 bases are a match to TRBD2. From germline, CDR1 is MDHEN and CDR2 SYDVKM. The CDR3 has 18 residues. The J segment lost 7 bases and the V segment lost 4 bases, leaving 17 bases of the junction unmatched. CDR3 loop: CASSSSGGTWGIFNEQFF. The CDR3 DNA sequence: TGTGCCAGCAGTTCGAGCGGGGGGACCTGGGGGATATTTAATGAGCAGTTCTTC.

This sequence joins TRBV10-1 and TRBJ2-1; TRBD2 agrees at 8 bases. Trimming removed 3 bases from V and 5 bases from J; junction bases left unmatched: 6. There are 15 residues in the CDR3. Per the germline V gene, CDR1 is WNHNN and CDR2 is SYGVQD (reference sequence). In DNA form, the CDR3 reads TGCGCCAGCAGTGATCCGGGGGGGAAGGACAATGAGCAGTTCTTC. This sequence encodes CASSDPGGKDNEQFF.

This chain's CDR3 is CASSVVGTSGSAQYF. The CDR3 DNA reads TGTGCCAGCAGCGTAGTTGGGACTAGCGGGAGCGCGCAGTATTTT. The V gene is TRBV9, the J gene TRBJ2-3; 14 bases line up with TRBD2. Per germline, CDR1 SGDLS and CDR2 YYNGEE. CDR3 length equals 15 residues. V lost 0 bases and J lost 10; bases outside the gene matches: 4.

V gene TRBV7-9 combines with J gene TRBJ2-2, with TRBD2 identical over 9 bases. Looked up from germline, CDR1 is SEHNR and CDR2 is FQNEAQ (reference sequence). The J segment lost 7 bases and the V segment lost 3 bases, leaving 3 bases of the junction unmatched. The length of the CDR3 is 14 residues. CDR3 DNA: TGTGCCAGCAGCTTTCTAGCGGGAAGCGGGGAGCTGTTTTTT. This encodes CASSFLAGSGELFF.

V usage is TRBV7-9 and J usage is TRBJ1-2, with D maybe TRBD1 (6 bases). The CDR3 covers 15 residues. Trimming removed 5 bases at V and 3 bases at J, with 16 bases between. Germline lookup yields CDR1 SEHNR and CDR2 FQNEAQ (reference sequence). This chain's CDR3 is CASSIGAGTHYGYTF. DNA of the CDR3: TGTGCCAGCAGCATTGGGGCAGGGACACACTATGGCTACACCTTC.

The CDR3, as DNA: TGCGCCAGCAGTGCCGGGACGGACGGGGGAGCTTTCTTT. It is translated as CASSAGTDGGAFF. The gene calls are TRBV5-1 and TRBJ1-1; the D gene is possibly TRBD1 (5 bases). CDR3 length equals 13 residues. V was trimmed by 5 bases and J by 10 bases, leaving 18 bases between them. CDR1 and CDR2 (germline): SGHRS, YFSETQ.

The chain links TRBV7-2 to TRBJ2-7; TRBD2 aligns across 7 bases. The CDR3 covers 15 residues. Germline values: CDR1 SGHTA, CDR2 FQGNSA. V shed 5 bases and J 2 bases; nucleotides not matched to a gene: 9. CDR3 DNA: TGTGCCAGCAGCCTCGACGTGAGCGGGACCTACGAGCAGTACTTC. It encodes CASSLDVSGTYEQYF.

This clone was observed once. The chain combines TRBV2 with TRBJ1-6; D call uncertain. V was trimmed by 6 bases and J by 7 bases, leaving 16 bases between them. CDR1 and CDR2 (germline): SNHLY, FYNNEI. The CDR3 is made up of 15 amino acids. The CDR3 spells CASRDLEGYNSPLHF. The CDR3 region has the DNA TGTGCCAGCAGGGACCTTGAGGGCTACAATTCACCCCTCCACTTT.

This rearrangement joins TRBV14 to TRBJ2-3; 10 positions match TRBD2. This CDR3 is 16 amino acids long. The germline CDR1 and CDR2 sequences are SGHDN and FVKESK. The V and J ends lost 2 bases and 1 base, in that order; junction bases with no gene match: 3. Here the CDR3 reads CASSQLAGDRTDTQYF. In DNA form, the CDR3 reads TGTGCCAGCAGCCAACTAGCGGGAGACCGCACAGATACGCAGTATTTT.

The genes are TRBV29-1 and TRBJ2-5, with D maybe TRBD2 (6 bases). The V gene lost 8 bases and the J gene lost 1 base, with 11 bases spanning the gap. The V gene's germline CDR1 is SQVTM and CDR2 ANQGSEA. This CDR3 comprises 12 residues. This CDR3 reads CSWGVGQETQYF. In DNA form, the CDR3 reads TGCAGCTGGGGGGTCGGCCAAGAGACCCAGTACTTC.

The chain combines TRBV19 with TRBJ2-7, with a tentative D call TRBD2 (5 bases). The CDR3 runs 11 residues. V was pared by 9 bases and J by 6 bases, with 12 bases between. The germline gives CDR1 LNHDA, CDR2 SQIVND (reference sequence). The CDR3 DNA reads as TGTGCCAGCCGTCAGGCGGGCGAGCAGTACTTC. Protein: CASRQAGEQYF.

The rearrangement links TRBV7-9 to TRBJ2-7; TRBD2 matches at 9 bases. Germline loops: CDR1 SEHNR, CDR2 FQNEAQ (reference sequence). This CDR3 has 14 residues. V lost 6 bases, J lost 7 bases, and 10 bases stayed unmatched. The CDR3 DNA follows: TGTGCCAGCAGTCGATTCGGAAGCGGGGGGGAGCAGTACGTC. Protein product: CASSRFGSGGEQYV.

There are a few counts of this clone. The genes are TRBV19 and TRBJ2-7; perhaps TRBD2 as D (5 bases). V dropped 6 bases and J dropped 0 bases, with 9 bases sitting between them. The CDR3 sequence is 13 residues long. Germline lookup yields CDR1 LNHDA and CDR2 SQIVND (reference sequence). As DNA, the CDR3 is TGTGCCAGTAGAAGCGGATCCTCCTACGAGCAGTACTTC. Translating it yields CASRSGSSYEQYF.

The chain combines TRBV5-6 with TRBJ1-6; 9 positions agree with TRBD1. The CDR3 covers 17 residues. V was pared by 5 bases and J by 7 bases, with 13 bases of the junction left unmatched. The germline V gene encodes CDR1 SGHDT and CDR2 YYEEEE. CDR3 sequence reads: CASRKTGQGSGNSPLHF. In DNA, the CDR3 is TGTGCCAGCAGGAAGACGGGACAGGGCTCAGGGAATTCACCCCTCCACTTT.

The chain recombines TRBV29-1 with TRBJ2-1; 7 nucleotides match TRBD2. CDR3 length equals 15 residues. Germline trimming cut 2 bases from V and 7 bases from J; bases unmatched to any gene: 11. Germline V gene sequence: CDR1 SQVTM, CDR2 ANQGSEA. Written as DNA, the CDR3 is TGCAGCGTTGAATCCATGCGGGAGAGGAGGAATGAGCAGTTCTTC. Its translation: CSVESMRERRNEQFF.

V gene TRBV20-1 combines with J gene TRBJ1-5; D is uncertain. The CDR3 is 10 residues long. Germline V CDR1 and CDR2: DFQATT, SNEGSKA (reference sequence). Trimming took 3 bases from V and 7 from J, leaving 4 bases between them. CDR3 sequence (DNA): TGCAGTGCTAGCGGGCAGCCCCAGCATTTT. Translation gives CSASGQPQHF.